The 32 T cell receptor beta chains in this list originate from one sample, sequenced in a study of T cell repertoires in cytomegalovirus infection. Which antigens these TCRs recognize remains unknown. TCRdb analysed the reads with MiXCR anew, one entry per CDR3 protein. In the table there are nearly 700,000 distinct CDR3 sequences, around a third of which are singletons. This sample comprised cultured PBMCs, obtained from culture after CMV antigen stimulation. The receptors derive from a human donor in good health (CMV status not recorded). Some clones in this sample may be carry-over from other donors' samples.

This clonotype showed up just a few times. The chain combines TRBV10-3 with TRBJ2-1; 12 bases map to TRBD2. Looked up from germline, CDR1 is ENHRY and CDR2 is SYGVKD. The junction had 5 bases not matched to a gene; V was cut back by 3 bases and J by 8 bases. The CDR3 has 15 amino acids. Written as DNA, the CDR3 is TGTGCCATCAGTGACTCTAGCGGGGGGGCTGATGAGCAGTTCTTC. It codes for CAISDSSGGADEQFF.

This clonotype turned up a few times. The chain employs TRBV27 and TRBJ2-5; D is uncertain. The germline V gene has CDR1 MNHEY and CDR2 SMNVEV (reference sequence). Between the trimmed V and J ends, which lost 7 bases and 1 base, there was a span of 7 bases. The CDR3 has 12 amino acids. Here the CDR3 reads CASTDFQETQYF. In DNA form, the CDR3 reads TGTGCCAGCACCGACTTCCAAGAGACCCAGTACTTC.

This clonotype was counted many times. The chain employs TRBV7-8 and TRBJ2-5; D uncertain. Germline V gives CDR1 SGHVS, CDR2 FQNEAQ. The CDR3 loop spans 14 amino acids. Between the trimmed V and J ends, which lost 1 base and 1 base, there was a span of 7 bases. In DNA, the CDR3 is TGTGCCAGCAGCTTAGGCACGGTCCAAGAGACCCAGTACTTC. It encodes CASSLGTVQETQYF. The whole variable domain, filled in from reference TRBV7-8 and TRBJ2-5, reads GAGVSQSPRYKVAKRGQDVALRCDPISGHVSLFWYQQALGQGPEFLTYFQNEAQLDKSGLPSDRFFAERPEGSVSTLKIQRTQQEDSAVYLCASSLGTVQETQYFGPGTRLLVL.

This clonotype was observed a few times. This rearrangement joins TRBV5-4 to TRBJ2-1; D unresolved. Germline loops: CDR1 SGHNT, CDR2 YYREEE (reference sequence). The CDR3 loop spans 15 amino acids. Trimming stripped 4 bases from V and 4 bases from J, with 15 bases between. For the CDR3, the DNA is TGTGCCAGCAGCCAGGAACCGGACCTATACAATGAGCAGTTCTTC. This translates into CASSQEPDLYNEQFF.

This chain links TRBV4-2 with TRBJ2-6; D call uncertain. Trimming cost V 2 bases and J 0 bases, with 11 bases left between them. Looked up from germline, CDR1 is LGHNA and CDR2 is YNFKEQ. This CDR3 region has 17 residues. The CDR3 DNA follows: TGTGCCAGCAGCCAAAATTTGATTAGCTCTGGGGCCAACGTCCTGACTTTC. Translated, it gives CASSQNLISSGANVLTF.

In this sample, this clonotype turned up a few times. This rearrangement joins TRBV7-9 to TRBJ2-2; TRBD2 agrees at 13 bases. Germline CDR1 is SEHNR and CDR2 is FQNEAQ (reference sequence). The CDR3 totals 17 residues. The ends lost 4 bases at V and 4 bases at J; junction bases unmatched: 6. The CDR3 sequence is CASSSPTSGRRTGELFF. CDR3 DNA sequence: TGTGCCAGCAGCTCCCCGACTAGCGGGAGGCGCACCGGGGAGCTGTTTTTT.

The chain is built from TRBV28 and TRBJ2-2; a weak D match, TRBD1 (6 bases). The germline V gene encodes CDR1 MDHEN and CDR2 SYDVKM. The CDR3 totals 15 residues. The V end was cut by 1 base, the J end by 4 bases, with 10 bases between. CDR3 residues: CASSLYPRGTGELFF. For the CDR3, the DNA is TGTGCCAGCAGTTTATACCCCAGGGGCACCGGGGAGCTGTTTTTT.

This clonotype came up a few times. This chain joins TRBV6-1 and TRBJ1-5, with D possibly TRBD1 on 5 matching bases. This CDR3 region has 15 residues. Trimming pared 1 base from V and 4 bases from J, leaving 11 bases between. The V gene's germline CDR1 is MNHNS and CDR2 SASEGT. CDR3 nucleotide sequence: TGTGCCAGCAGTGAAGGGGGCAACGTGAATCAGCCCCAGCATTTT. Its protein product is CASSEGGNVNQPQHF.

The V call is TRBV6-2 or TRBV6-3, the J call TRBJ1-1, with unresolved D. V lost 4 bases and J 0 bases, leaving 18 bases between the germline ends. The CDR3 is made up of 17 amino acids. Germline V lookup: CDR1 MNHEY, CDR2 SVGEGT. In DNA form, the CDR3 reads TGTGCCAGCAGTTCCTCCCCCGGCAGAAAAGTGAACACTGAAGCTTTCTTT. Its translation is CASSSSPGRKVNTEAFF.

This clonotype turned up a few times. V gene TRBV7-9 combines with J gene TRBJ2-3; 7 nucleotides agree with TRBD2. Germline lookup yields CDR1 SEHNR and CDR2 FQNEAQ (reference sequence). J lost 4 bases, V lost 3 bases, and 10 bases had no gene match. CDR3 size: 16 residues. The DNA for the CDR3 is TGTGCCAGCAGCTTCCTTGAGACTAGCATTTCAGATACGCAGTATTTT. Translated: CASSFLETSISDTQYF.

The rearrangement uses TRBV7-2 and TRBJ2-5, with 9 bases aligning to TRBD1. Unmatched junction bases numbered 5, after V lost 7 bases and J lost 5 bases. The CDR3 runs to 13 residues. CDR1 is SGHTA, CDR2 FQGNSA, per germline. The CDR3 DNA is TGTGCCAGCAAACAGGGGGCGGGGGAGACCCAGTACTTC. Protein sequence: CASKQGAGETQYF.

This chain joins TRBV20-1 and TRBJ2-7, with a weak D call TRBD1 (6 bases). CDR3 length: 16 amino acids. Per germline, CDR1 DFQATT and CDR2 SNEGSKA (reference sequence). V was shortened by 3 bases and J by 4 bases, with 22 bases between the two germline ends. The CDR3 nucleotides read TGCAGTGCTAGGCTCTCACAGGGACCGTTCTTATACGAGCAGTACTTC. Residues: CSARLSQGPFLYEQYF.

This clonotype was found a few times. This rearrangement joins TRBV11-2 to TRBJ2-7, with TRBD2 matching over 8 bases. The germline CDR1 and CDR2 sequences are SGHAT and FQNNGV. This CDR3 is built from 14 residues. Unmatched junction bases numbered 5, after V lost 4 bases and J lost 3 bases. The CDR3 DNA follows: TGTGCCAGCAGCTCCAGCGGGAGAATCTACGAGCAGTACTTC. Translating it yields CASSSSGRIYEQYF.

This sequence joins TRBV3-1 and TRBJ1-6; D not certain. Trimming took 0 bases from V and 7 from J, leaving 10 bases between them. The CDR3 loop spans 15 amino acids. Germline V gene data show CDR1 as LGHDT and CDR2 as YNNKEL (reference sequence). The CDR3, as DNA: TGTGCCAGCAGCCAAGAACTGGCTACCAATTCACCCCTCCACTTT. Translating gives CASSQELATNSPLHF.

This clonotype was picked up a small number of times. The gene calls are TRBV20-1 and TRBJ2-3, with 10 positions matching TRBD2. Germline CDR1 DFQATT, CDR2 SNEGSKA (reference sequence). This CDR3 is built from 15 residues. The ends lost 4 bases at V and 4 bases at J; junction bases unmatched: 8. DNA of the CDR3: TGCAGTGCTATCCCTAGCGGGGGAACTTCAGATACGCAGTATTTT. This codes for CSAIPSGGTSDTQYF.

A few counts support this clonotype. CDR3 region: CASSLYPGEYGGYTF. The DNA of the CDR3 is TGTGCCAGCAGTTTATATCCAGGGGAATATGGAGGCTACACCTTC. The chain carries TRBV27 and TRBJ1-2, with D tentatively TRBD1 (6 bases). Trimming left V 1 base short and J 8 bases short, with 17 bases between. Germline V lookup: CDR1 MNHEY, CDR2 SMNVEV (reference sequence). The CDR3 is 15 residues long.

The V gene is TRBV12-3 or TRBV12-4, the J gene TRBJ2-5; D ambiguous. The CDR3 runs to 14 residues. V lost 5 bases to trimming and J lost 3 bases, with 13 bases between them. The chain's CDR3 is CASSPMAREETQYF. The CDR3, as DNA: TGTGCCAGCAGTCCCATGGCGCGTGAAGAGACCCAGTACTTC.

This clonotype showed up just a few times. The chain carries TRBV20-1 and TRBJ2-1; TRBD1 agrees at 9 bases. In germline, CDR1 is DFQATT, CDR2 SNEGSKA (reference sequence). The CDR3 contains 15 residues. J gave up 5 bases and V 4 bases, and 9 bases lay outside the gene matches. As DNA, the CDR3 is TGCAGTGCTATCGTCCCGGGACAGGGAGACAATGAGCAGTTCTTC. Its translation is CSAIVPGQGDNEQFF.

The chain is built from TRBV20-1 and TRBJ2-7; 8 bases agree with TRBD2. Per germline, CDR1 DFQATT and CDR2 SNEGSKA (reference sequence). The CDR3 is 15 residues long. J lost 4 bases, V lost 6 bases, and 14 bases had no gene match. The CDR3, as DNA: TGCAGTGCCCCGGGCCAGCGGGGGAACCAATACGAGCAGTACTTC. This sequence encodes CSAPGQRGNQYEQYF.

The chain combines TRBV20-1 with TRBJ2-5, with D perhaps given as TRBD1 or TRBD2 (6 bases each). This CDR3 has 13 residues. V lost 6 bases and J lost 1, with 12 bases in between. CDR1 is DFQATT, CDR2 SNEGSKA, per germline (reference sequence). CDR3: CSAGGGLQETQYF. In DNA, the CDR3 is TGCAGTGCAGGGGGAGGCCTCCAAGAGACCCAGTACTTC.

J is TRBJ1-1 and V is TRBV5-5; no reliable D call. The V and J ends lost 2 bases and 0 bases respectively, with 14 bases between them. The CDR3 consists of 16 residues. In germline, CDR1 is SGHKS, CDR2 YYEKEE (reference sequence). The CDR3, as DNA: TGTGCCAGCAGCTTAACAGATCCTTACATGAACACTGAAGCTTTCTTT. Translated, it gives CASSLTDPYMNTEAFF.

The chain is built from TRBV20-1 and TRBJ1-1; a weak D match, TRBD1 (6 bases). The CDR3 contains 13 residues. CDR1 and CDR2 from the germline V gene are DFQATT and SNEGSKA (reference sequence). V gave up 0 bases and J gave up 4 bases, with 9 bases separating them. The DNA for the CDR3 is TGCAGTGCTAGAGATCAGGGGTTCACTGAAGCTTTCTTT. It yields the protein CSARDQGFTEAFF.

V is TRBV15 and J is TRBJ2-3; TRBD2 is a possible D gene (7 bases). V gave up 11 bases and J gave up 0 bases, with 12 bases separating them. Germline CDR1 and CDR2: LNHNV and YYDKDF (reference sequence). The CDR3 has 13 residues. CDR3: CAPEGGSTDTQYF. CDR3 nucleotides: TGTGCCCCCGAGGGGGGGAGCACAGATACGCAGTATTTT.

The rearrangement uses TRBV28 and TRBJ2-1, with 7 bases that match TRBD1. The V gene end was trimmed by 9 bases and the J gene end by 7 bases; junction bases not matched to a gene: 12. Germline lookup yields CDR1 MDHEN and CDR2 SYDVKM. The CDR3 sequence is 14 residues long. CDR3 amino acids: CASRGGAVWNEQFF. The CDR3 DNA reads TGTGCCAGTCGAGGGGGCGCGGTATGGAATGAGCAGTTCTTC.

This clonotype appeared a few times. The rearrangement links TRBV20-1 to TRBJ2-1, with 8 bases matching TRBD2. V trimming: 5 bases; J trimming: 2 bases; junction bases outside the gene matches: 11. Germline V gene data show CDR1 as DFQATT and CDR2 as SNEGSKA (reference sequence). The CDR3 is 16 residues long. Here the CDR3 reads CSAPPFAGGTYNEQFF. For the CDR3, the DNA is TGCAGTGCTCCCCCCTTTGCGGGAGGTACCTACAATGAGCAGTTCTTC.

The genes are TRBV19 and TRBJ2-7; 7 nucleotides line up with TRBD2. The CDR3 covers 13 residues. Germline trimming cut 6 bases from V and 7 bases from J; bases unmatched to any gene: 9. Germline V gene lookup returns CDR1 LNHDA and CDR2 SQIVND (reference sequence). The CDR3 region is CASRGLADLEQYF. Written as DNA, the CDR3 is TGTGCCAGTAGGGGGCTAGCGGACTTGGAGCAGTACTTC.

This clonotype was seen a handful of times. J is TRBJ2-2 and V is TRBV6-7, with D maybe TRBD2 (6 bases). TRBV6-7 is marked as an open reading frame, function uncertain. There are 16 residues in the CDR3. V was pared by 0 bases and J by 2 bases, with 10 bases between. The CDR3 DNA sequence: TGTGCCAGCAGTTACTCCGGGACTCCCAACACCGGGGAGCTGTTTTTT. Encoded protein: CASSYSGTPNTGELFF.

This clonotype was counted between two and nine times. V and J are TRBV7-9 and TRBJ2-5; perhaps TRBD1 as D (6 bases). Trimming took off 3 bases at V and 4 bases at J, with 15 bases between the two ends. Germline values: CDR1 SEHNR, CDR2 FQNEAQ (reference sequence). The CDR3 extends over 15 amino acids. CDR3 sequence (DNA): TGTGCCAGCAGCTTCCTCCGGGACATCGCAGAGACCCAGTACTTC. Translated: CASSFLRDIAETQYF.

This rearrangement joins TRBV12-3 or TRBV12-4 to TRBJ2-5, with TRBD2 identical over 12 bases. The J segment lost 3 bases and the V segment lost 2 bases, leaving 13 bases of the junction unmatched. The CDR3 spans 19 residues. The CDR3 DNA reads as TGTGCCAGCAGTTTAAGGTTGACGACTAGCGGGGGATTCAAAGAGACCCAGTACTTC. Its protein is CASSLRLTTSGGFKETQYF.

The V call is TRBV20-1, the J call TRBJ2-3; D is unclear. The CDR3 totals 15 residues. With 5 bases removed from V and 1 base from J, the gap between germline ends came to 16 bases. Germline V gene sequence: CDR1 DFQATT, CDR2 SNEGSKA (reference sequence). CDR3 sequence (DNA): TGCAGTGCTCCGCGTGGCTCTTCAGGCACAGATACGCAGTATTTT. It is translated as CSAPRGSSGTDTQYF.

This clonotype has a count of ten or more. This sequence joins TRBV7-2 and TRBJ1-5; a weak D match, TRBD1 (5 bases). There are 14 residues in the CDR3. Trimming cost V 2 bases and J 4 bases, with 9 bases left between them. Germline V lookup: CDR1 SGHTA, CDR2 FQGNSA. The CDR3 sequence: CASSLRRGNQPQHF. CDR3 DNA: TGTGCCAGCAGCTTACGTCGGGGGAATCAGCCCCAGCATTTT.

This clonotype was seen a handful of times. The CDR3 DNA is TGTGCCAGCAGCAATGCCGAGAGGGGGTCCCAAGAGACCCAGTACTTC. Its protein product is CASSNAERGSQETQYF. V gene TRBV7-2 combines with J gene TRBJ2-5; TRBD1 is a possible D gene (6 bases). CDR3 length: 16 residues. V was clipped by 5 bases and J by 1 base, with 17 bases between them. Germline-derived CDR1 and CDR2 are SGHTA and FQGNSA.